This TCR beta chain stems from a study of T-cell reconstitution after alpha-beta-depleted transplantation in children. Whole-study results and caveats: A year had passed since transplant, and T-cell counts and diversity by then came mostly from newly produced T cells. In some patients, recipient T cells and intrathymic progenitors surviving conditioning explained high day-60 diversity. It was reported that alpha-beta T cells came from several hundred expanded graft clones (about two months after transplant).

The TCRbeta library incorporated unique molecular identifiers. Each CDR3 protein is one row after TCRdb ran MiXCR on the PCR reads. Of 180,000 or so distinct CDR3 sequences in the sample, 6.3% are singletons; the top ten hold 4.5%. In this sample, this clonotype turned up many times. Its target is not known. Per germline, CDR1 LGHDT and CDR2 YNNKEL (reference sequence). The CDR3 is made up of 18 amino acids. Trimming left V 2 bases short and J 0 bases short, with 20 bases between. V is TRBV3-1 and J is TRBJ2-7; D is perhaps TRBD1 or TRBD2 (5 bases each). The sample in question was PBMCs, obtained before TCRalphabeta/CD19-depleted stem cell transplant. The sequence was collected from a girl in the first two years of life with combined immunodeficiency, due to receive a stem cell transplant. The CDR3, as DNA: TGTGCCAGCAGCCAATCCAATGCGTTGTCAGGGAGCTCCTACGAGCAGTACTTC. Protein product: CASSQSNALSGSSYEQYF.